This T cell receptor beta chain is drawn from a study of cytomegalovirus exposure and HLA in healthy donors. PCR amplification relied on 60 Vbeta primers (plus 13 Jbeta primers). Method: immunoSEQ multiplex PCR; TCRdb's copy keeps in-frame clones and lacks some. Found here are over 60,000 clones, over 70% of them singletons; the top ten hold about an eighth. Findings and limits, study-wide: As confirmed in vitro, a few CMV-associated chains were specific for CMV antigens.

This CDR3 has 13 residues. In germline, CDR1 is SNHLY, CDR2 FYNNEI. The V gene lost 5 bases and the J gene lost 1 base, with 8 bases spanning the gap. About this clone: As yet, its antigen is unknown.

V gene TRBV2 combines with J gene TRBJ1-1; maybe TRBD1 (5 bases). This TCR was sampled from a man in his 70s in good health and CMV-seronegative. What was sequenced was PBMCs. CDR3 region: CASSNDRNTEAFF. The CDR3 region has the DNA TGTGCCAGCAGTAACGACAGGAACACTGAAGCTTTCTTT.